The present T cell receptor beta chain was sequenced within a study of post-analysis software for immune sequencing data. Looking at the study overall: Several disease courses (relapsing-remitting, secondary progressive and progressive-relapsing) of multiple sclerosis were included.

This clonotype was picked up a small number of times. Prepared libraries of TCR beta cDNA carried unique molecular identifiers. TCRdb re-called the PCR reads with MiXCR, one entry per CDR3 protein. The sample includes over 700,000 distinct CDR3 sequences, roughly 30% of them seen just once. The receptor comes from a girl aged 10 to 17 with multiple sclerosis. Specimen: blood.

The CDR3 DNA follows: TGTGCCAGCAGGGGACGGATCAATCAGCCCCAGCATTTT. As protein: CASRGRINQPQHF. The chain recombines TRBV12-3 or TRBV12-4 with TRBJ1-5; possible D gene TRBD1, 5 bases. Deletions cut 6 bases from V and 3 bases from J, with 9 bases between. The CDR3 contains 13 residues.